Listed below are T cell receptor beta chains from one sample, sequenced in a study of response to subunit inactivated influenza vaccine. TCRdb re-called the RT-PCR reads with MiXCR, one entry per CDR3 protein. There are roughly 650,000 distinct CDR3 sequences in the sample; 14% occur only once, and 7.5% to 8% lies in the top ten. The sequencing used PBMCs from blood, collected around 15 days before vaccination. These receptors all stem from a man in his forties or fifties who received an inactivated influenza vaccine. Each CDR3 is given with its conserved first and last residue. Each record gives: CDR3 DNA, CDR3 protein, D gene, V gene, clone size, J gene. A D gene is named only where the DNA matches it firmly. Clone size is shown for a subset of rows, as once, few, many or a class of expanded clone.

TGTGCCAGCAGCTTGGAGGTTTTGGCGGGAGGGCAATCCTACAATGAGCAGTTCTTC	CASSLEVLAGGQSYNEQFF	TRBD2	TRBV5-6	-	TRBJ2-1
TGTGCCAGCAGTCCAGTGAGTCCCGGGAGGACCCAGTACTTC	CASSPVSPGRTQYF	-	TRBV6-2/TRBV6-3	few	TRBJ2-5
TGTGCCAGCAGTTTGAAGGGGAACTCCTACAATGAGCAGTTCTTC	CASSLKGNSYNEQFF	-	TRBV27	many	TRBJ2-1
TGTGCCTGGACCCCGGACACCTCTTACGAGCAGTACTTC	CAWTPDTSYEQYF	-	TRBV30	few	TRBJ2-7
TGCAGTGCTAGGGGGCAAGAGAAACTAGCGGAATCCTACAATGAGCAGTTCTTC	CSARGQEKLAESYNEQFF	TRBD2	TRBV20-1	-	TRBJ2-1
TGTGCCAGCAGTTTTGGGAGGGCGCTCTCGGGGGAGACCCAGTACTTC	CASSFGRALSGETQYF	TRBD2	TRBV28	-	TRBJ2-5
TGTGCCAGCAGCTTATCAGAGAGCGGGGGGAAGCAAGCTTTCTTT	CASSLSESGGKQAFF	-	TRBV7-2	once	TRBJ1-1
TGCAGTGCTAGAGGGGAGGACCGCCTGCCCTACGAGCAGTACTTC	CSARGEDRLPYEQYF	-	TRBV20-1	few	TRBJ2-7
TGTGCCAGTAGTATACTGCCGTGGGGAGAGCAGTTCTTC	CASSILPWGEQFF	-	TRBV19	few	TRBJ2-1
TGTGCCAGCAGCCACCCAACGGGGGGGATCTACGAGCAGTACTTC	CASSHPTGGIYEQYF	TRBD2	TRBV11-2	-	TRBJ2-7
TGTGCCAGCAGGCCTCCGGGGAGGCAAGAGACCCAGTACTTC	CASRPPGRQETQYF	-	TRBV6-1	-	TRBJ2-5
TGCGCCAGCAGCTGGATGACGGTCCAAGAGACCCAGTACTTC	CASSWMTVQETQYF	-	TRBV5-1	many	TRBJ2-5
TGCAGTGCTAGATCCCTAGGGGCCTACAATGAGCAGTTCTTC	CSARSLGAYNEQFF	-	TRBV20-1	-	TRBJ2-1
TGTGCCAGCAGCTTCCAGGGGCGCAGGGAGCAGTACTTC	CASSFQGRREQYF	-	TRBV7-2	few	TRBJ2-7
TGCAGCGTTGTTTCTCCTCAAAACACCGGGGAGCTGTTTTTT	CSVVSPQNTGELFF	-	TRBV29-1	few	TRBJ2-2
TGTGCCAGCAGCTCACGGGGGACAGGGGGCTCTGAAGCTTTCTTT	CASSSRGTGGSEAFF	TRBD1	TRBV5-5	many	TRBJ1-1